The clone carrying this TCR beta chain appeared a single time. Its antigen remains unknown. The sample originates from a study of T cell responses to AZD1222 COVID-19 vaccine. Study results and limitations: Samples come after the peak T cell response, not at day 14.

V gave up 8 bases and J gave up 5 bases; unmatched junction bases: 3. The CDR3 runs to 13 residues. Data came from immunoSEQ multiplex PCR; TCRdb stores just in-frame clones and leaves some out. The data show approximately 45,000 clones, with around 88% seen just once and 20% to 25% held by the top ten. This clonotype was obtained from an adult who received the AZD1222 COVID-19 vaccine. Here the sequenced sample was peripheral blood, taken 28 days after the second AZD1222 dose. This sequence joins TRBV12-3 or TRBV12-4 and TRBJ2-5; 12 bases align to TRBD2. The CDR3 here is CASRLAGVETQYF. CDR3 bases: TGTGCCAGCCGACTAGCGGGAGTGGAGACCCAGTACTTC.